These T cell receptor beta chains were read from a single sample in a study of blood T cell repertoires in COVID-19. Generated by immunoSEQ multiplex PCR, the TCRdb table keeps only in-frame clones and is missing some. The sample records 190,000 or so clones, around nine tenths being singletons. The sample comprised peripheral blood. The receptors come from a man in his forties or fifties with active or convalescent COVID-19. Each CDR3 is given with its conserved first and last residue. The D gene is left open where the match is weak. Where a row states a size, it is once, few, many or the class of an expanded clone; other rows omit it.

abundance,d_gene,v_gene,j_gene,CDR3aa,CDR3nt
-,TRBD1,TRBV18,TRBJ1-3,CASSPGTGTDTIYF,TGTGCCAGCTCCCCCGGGACAGGGACGGACACCATATATTTT
-,-,TRBV5-1,TRBJ1-4,CASSLSAMNEKLFF,TGCGCCAGCAGCTTGTCTGCTATGAATGAAAAACTGTTTTTT
-,-,TRBV12-3/TRBV12-4,TRBJ1-3,CASSRTEGNTIYF,TGTGCCAGCAGTCGGACAGAAGGAAACACCATATATTTT
-,-,TRBV10-3,TRBJ1-2,CAISDGANYGYTF,TGTGCCATCAGTGACGGGGCTAACTATGGCTACACCTTC
-,-,TRBV12-3/TRBV12-4,TRBJ1-2,CASRTQGSGYTF,TGTGCCAGCAGAACTCAGGGGTCCGGCTACACCTTC
-,TRBD1,TRBV9,TRBJ2-7,CASSVDWGQGYEQYF,TGTGCCAGCAGCGTAGACTGGGGACAGGGCTACGAGCAGTACTTC
-,-,TRBV6-1,TRBJ1-6,CASSERASPLHF,TGTGCCAGCAGTGAAAGAGCGTCACCCCTCCACTTT
-,-,TRBV19,TRBJ1-3,CASRDNSGNTIYF,TGTGCCAGTAGAGACAACTCTGGAAACACCATATATTTT
-,-,TRBV4-1,TRBJ1-5,CASSQADYSNQPQHF,TGCGCCAGCAGCCAAGCAGACTATAGCAATCAGCCCCAGCATTTT
-,-,TRBV12-3/TRBV12-4,TRBJ1-4,CASSLNGEKLFF,TGTGCCAGCAGTTTAAACGGTGAAAAACTGTTTTTT
-,-,TRBV14,TRBJ1-2,CASSRRTAPLGYTF,TGTGCCAGCAGCCGAAGGACTGCCCCCCTCGGCTACACCTTC
-,TRBD1,TRBV6-1,TRBJ1-5,CASSGRTGGLGHSNQPQHF,TGTGCCAGCAGTGGGAGGACAGGGGGCTTGGGACATAGCAATCAGCCCCAGCATTTT
once,TRBD2,TRBV11-3,TRBJ2-7,CASSKAGVREQYF,TGTGCCAGCAGCAAAGCGGGGGTTCGGGAGCAGTACTTC
few,-,TRBV14,TRBJ2-5,CASSQRRGRGETQYF,TGTGCCAGCAGCCAAAGGAGGGGGCGCGGGGAGACCCAGTACTTC
-,TRBD2,TRBV2,TRBJ2-7,CASSDPGTSGVEQYF,TGTGCCAGCAGTGACCCCGGGACTAGCGGGGTTGAGCAGTACTTC
-,TRBD1,TRBV4-3,TRBJ1-6,CASSPQGVGYNSPLHF,TGCGCCAGCAGCCCCCAGGGGGTGGGTTATAATTCACCCCTCCACTTT
-,TRBD2,TRBV6-2/TRBV6-3,TRBJ2-5,CASSSSGTFGTQYF,TGTGCCAGCAGTTCTAGCGGAACGTTCGGGACCCAGTACTTC
few,TRBD1,TRBV28,TRBJ2-7,CASSKYRKQGEYEQYF,TGTGCCAGCAGTAAATATAGGAAGCAGGGGGAGTACGAGCAGTACTTC
-,-,TRBV2,TRBJ1-3,CASSAGYSGNTIYF,TGTGCCAGCAGCGCAGGTTACTCTGGAAACACCATATATTTT
-,TRBD1,TRBV27,TRBJ1-6,CASSFQGGNSPLHF,TGTGCCAGCAGTTTCCAGGGGGGCAATTCACCCCTCCACTTT
-,-,TRBV7-2,TRBJ1-6,CASRTQTGEALHF,TGTGCCAGCAGAACCCAGACAGGCGAGGCCCTCCACTTT
-,TRBD1,TRBV29-1,TRBJ1-6,CSVRPGTGVSPLHF,TGCAGCGTTCGCCCCGGGACAGGGGTATCACCCCTCCACTTT
once,-,TRBV12-3/TRBV12-4,TRBJ1-1,CASSRTGSPEAFF,TGTGCCAGCAGCCGCACAGGGTCTCCTGAAGCTTTCTTT
-,TRBD1,TRBV9,TRBJ2-7,CASSVGVAGGSSYEQYF,TGTGCCAGCAGCGTAGGAGTGGCAGGGGGCAGCTCCTACGAGCAGTACTTC
few,-,TRBV3-1/TRBV3-2,TRBJ2-7,CASSQETGTFYEQYF,TGTGCCAGCAGCCAAGAAACAGGAACGTTCTACGAGCAGTACTTC
-,-,TRBV2,TRBJ1-5,CASTDLSNQPQHF,TGTGCCAGCACAGATCTTAGCAATCAGCCCCAGCATTTT
-,-,TRBV6-5,TRBJ1-5,CASAAGGGQPQHF,TGTGCCAGTGCTGCGGGGGGGGGTCAGCCCCAGCATTTT
-,TRBD1,TRBV13,TRBJ1-2,CASSSPDRVFGYTF,TGTGCCAGCAGCTCCCCGGACAGGGTTTTCGGCTACACCTTC
few,-,TRBV7-3,TRBJ1-6,CASSSTGQGKNSPLHF,TGTGCCAGCAGCTCAACGGGGCAGGGGAAGAATTCACCCCTCCACTTT
-,TRBD1,TRBV18,TRBJ1-5,CASSSGTGGGQPQHF,TGTGCCAGCTCATCCGGGACAGGGGGCGGGCAGCCCCAGCATTTT
-,-,TRBV28,TRBJ1-4,CASSSRGQGNEKLFF,TGTGCCAGCAGTTCCAGGGGCCAGGGGAATGAAAAACTGTTTTTT
-,-,TRBV9,TRBJ1-3,CASSVGGTGSGNTIYF,TGTGCCAGCAGCGTAGGAGGTACGGGGTCTGGAAACACCATATATTTT
-,TRBD1,TRBV7-9,TRBJ1-2,CASSLETGVYGYTF,TGTGCCAGCAGCTTAGAGACAGGGGTCTATGGCTACACCTTC
-,-,TRBV5-4,TRBJ1-1,CASSLGGTGEAFF,TGTGCCAGCAGCTTAGGGGGAACGGGTGAAGCTTTCTTT
-,-,TRBV5-4,TRBJ2-3,CASSLDAESTDTQYF,TGTGCCAGCAGCTTGGATGCGGAAAGCACAGATACGCAGTATTTT
-,-,TRBV12-3/TRBV12-4,TRBJ1-5,CASSFTNGQPQHF,TGTGCCAGCAGTTTTACTAACGGTCAGCCCCAGCATTTT
-,-,TRBV14,TRBJ2-1,CASSPGHPLQNEQFF,TGTGCCAGCAGCCCGGGACATCCCCTCCAGAATGAGCAGTTCTTC
-,TRBD1,TRBV19,TRBJ1-1,CASNTLAGGAFF,TGTGCCAGTAACACCTTGGCAGGGGGAGCTTTCTTT
-,TRBD2,TRBV28,TRBJ2-5,CASSFLAGGVETQYF,TGTGCCAGCAGTTTTCTAGCGGGGGGTGTAGAGACCCAGTACTTC
-,TRBD1,TRBV2,TRBJ1-1,CASSDWDRFGTEAFF,TGTGCCAGCAGTGACTGGGACAGATTCGGCACTGAAGCTTTCTTT